The clone carrying this T cell receptor (beta chain) was observed once. These data are taken from a study of blood T cell repertoires in COVID-19. Original analysis: Reference gene primer amplification yielded estimated nucleated cell counts. Here immunoSEQ multiplex PCR was the method, and the copy in TCRdb shows in-frame clones only, minus some. The DNA was the basis for D and trimming; V, J and clone size are from that table. The sample lists about 270,000 clones, 75% to 90% occurring once. The participants were between about 18 and 90 years old and came from under 25 US areas. The TCR sequence derives from a woman aged 18-30 years who had recovered from COVID-19. Sequencing was carried out using PBMCs or T cells enriched from blood (not recorded which).

CDR3 sequence: CASSPLDRPDYGYTF. CDR3 bases: TGTGCCAGCTCACCACTGGACAGGCCTGACTATGGCTACACCTTC. The J gene is TRBJ1-2, the V gene TRBV18, with 7 bases identical to TRBD1. CDR1 and CDR2 (germline): KGHSH, LQKENI. V lost 1 base to trimming and J lost 3 bases; unmatched junction nucleotides: 5. The CDR3 spans 15 residues.